These T cell receptor beta chains were read from a single sample in a study of blood T cells in healthy people across ages. TCRdb itself ran the 5' RACE reads through MiXCR, one entry per CDR3 protein. This repertoire shows about 1.5 million distinct CDR3 sequences, approximately 43% found once; its top ten account for over 3.5%. Sequencing used blood. These receptors came from a woman between 18 and 29 years old in good health. Each CDR3 is given with its conserved first and last residue. A D gene is named only where the DNA matches it firmly. Size is omitted from some rows. Given values are once, few, many or a class for expanded clones.

abundance	j_gene	d_gene	v_gene	CDR3aa	CDR3nt
-	TRBJ1-4	-	TRBV2	CASSSGPYGGEKLFF	TGTGCCAGCAGTTCCGGACCCTATGGAGGGGAAAAACTGTTTTTT
once	TRBJ1-6	TRBD1	TRBV7-6	CASSFGQVGLTPLHF	TGTGCCAGCAGCTTTGGACAGGTTGGGCTGACACCCCTCCACTTT
few	TRBJ2-1	-	TRBV4-3	CASSHEPSSYNEQFF	TGCGCCAGCAGCCATGAACCAAGCTCCTACAATGAGCAGTTCTTC
-	TRBJ2-4	-	TRBV4-3	CASSPGSQGNEQYF	TGCGCCAGCAGCCCTGGAAGTCAGGGGAATGAGCAGTACTTC
-	TRBJ1-4	-	TRBV13	CASSPHRVREKLFF	TGTGCCAGCAGCCCCCACAGGGTTCGCGAAAAACTGTTTTTT
few	TRBJ2-5	-	TRBV6-6	CASSSRETLYQETQYF	TGTGCCAGCAGTTCCCGGGAGACCCTGTACCAAGAGACCCAGTACTTC
-	TRBJ2-3	-	TRBV20-1	CSARGMGGCDTQYF	TGCAGTGCTAGGGGTATGGGTGGATGCGATACGCAGTATTTT
-	TRBJ2-3	TRBD2	TRBV29-1	CSVEGLAMDTQYF	TGCAGCGTTGAGGGACTAGCGATGGATACGCAGTATTTT
-	TRBJ2-5	TRBD2	TRBV6-6	CASSALAGGGETQYF	TGTGCCAGCAGTGCTCTAGCGGGGGGTGGAGAGACCCAGTACTTC
many	TRBJ1-1	TRBD1	TRBV20-1	CSARGPGGDTEAFF	TGCAGTGCTAGAGGACCAGGGGGCGACACTGAAGCTTTCTTT
few	TRBJ1-5	-	TRBV27	CASSSRYSNQPQHF	TGTGCCAGCAGTTCACGGTATAGCAATCAGCCCCAGCATTTT
-	TRBJ2-1	-	TRBV12-3/TRBV12-4	CASREFRGNEQFF	TGTGCCAGCAGAGAGTTTCGAGGCAATGAGCAGTTCTTC
-	TRBJ2-1	-	TRBV13	CASSNPGNEQCF	TGTGCCAGCAGCAACCCTGGCAATGAGCAGTGCTTC
few	TRBJ2-7	-	TRBV13	CASSLEGVYEQYF	TGTGCCAGCAGCTTAGAGGGCGTCTACGAGCAGTACTTC
few	TRBJ2-3	-	TRBV5-1	CASMDRQSSTDTQYF	TGCGCCAGCATGGATCGGCAATCTAGCACAGATACGCAGTATTTT
-	TRBJ2-5	-	TRBV3-1	CASSQDVGETQYF	TGTGCCAGCAGCCAAGACGTAGGCGAGACCCAGTACTTC
-	TRBJ2-7	-	TRBV6-6	CASSYAAEYYEQYF	TGTGCCAGCAGTTACGCCGCGGAATACTACGAGCAGTACTTC
few	TRBJ1-1	-	TRBV12-3/TRBV12-4	CASSILFIGTEAFF	TGTGCCAGCAGTATACTATTTATAGGGACTGAAGCTTTCTTT
few	TRBJ2-1	-	TRBV12-3/TRBV12-4	CASSLGSGQYNEQFF	TGTGCCAGCAGTTTAGGCAGCGGGCAGTACAATGAGCAGTTCTTC
-	TRBJ2-5	-	TRBV15	CATSRENRVLGETQYF	TGTGCCACCAGCAGAGAAAACAGGGTTTTGGGAGAGACCCAGTACTTC
few	TRBJ2-5	TRBD2	TRBV11-2	CASRSVAGGLQETQYF	TGTGCCAGCAGATCAGTAGCGGGGGGCCTGCAAGAGACCCAGTACTTC
-	TRBJ1-6	-	TRBV7-2	CASSGQTNSPLHF	TGTGCCAGCAGCGGACAGACGAATTCACCCCTCCACTTT
few	TRBJ1-1	-	TRBV29-1	CSAETGLNTEAFF	TGCAGCGCAGAAACAGGGCTGAACACTGAAGCTTTCTTT
few	TRBJ1-2	-	TRBV18	CASSPAGTYGYTF	TGTGCCAGCTCACCAGCAGGGACTTATGGCTACACCTTC
-	TRBJ2-7	-	TRBV29-1	CSVETRLVRLREQYF	TGCAGCGTTGAAACGAGACTAGTGCGGCTTCGTGAGCAGTACTTC
-	TRBJ2-1	TRBD2	TRBV4-3	CTSSQSAAGVYNEQFF	TGCACCAGCAGCCAATCTGCAGCGGGGGTATACAATGAGCAGTTCTTC
-	TRBJ2-1	TRBD2	TRBV20-1	CRGVGGLAGTEQFF	TGCAGGGGCGTAGGGGGACTAGCGGGGACTGAGCAGTTCTTC
-	TRBJ2-6	-	TRBV6-5	CASSYRDTGANVLTF	TGTGCCAGCAGTTATCGGGACACTGGGGCCAACGTCCTGACTTTC
few	TRBJ1-1	-	TRBV2	CASSYTGTEAFF	TGTGCCAGCAGTTATACAGGGACTGAAGCTTTCTTT
-	TRBJ1-4	-	TRBV7-2	CASSLAVNEKLFF	TGTGCCAGCAGCTTGGCGGTTAATGAAAAACTGTTTTTT
few	TRBJ2-1	-	TRBV20-1	CSARDVAPYNEQFF	TGCAGTGCTAGAGATGTGGCTCCTTACAATGAGCAGTTCTTC
once	TRBJ1-5	-	TRBV4-1	CASSQEGTLGAQHF	TGCGCCAGCAGCCAAGAGGGGACTTTGGGGGCTCAGCATTTT
-	TRBJ1-5	-	TRBV6-1	CASSLLSPIQGKQPQHF	TGTGCCAGCAGCCTACTAAGCCCCATACAGGGTAAGCAGCCCCAGCATTTT
-	TRBJ1-2	TRBD1	TRBV7-2	CASRLTQGATYGYTF	TGTGCCAGCAGACTAACACAGGGGGCGACGTATGGTTACACCTTC
few	TRBJ2-7	TRBD2	TRBV7-2	CASSLTSDRYYEQYF	TGTGCCAGCAGCTTAACTAGCGACCGATACTACGAGCAGTACTTC
-	TRBJ1-5	TRBD1	TRBV20-1	CSAKQGGQPQHF	TGCAGTGCAAAGCAGGGGGGCCAGCCCCAGCATTTT
-	TRBJ2-7	-	TRBV7-6	CASSASESYEQYF	TGTGCCAGCAGCGCGTCAGAATCCTACGAGCAGTACTTC
-	TRBJ2-7	-	TRBV3-1	CASSQSGAINEQYF	TGTGCCAGCAGCCAATCAGGGGCGATTAACGAGCAGTACTTC
-	TRBJ2-7	-	TRBV20-1	CSAAMVTAAYEQYF	TGCAGTGCTGCCATGGTGACGGCTGCCTACGAGCAGTACTTC
few	TRBJ2-2	-	TRBV4-3	CASRRFLANTGELFF	TGCGCCAGCAGGCGATTCTTAGCGAACACCGGGGAGCTGTTTTTT
-	TRBJ2-3	TRBD2	TRBV20-1	CSARQPGGGDTQYF	TGCAGTGCTAGACAGCCTGGGGGAGGGGATACGCAGTATTTT
few	TRBJ1-6	-	TRBV12-3/TRBV12-4	CASSLVDLGVGSPLHF	TGTGCCAGCAGTTTAGTCGACTTGGGAGTCGGCTCACCCCTCCACTTT
once	TRBJ2-2	-	TRBV2	CASRERASGLFF	TGTGCCAGCAGGGAAAGGGCATCAGGGCTGTTTTTT